This record concerns one T cell receptor (beta chain) sequence. What it binds is not known. The record originates from a study of cytomegalovirus exposure and HLA in healthy donors. Study results and limitations: Across donors, most TCRs were seen rarely, yet some public ones were widespread. 150 to 200 TCR beta chains were listed as cytomegalovirus-associated. That first-cohort TCR clusters tended to co-occur in the 90 to 150 validation repertoires was found in a later analysis.

CDR3 length equals 13 residues. V lost 7 bases, J lost 6 bases, and 19 bases lay in between. CDR1 and CDR2 from the germline V gene are SQVTM and ANQGSEA. TCRdb keeps only in-frame clones here, not all; method: immunoSEQ multiplex PCR. The sample holds 300,000 to 400,000 clones, more than 80% seen once. V usage is TRBV29-1 and J usage is TRBJ2-7; D perhaps matches TRBD2 (7 bases). Sequencing input: PBMCs. The TCR originated in a young woman in good health and CMV-seronegative. This chain's CDR3 is CSARGRGLTEQYF. The CDR3 DNA sequence: TGCAGCGCCCGGGGGCGGGGGCTTACCGAGCAGTACTTC.